This T cell receptor beta chain was profiled in a study of blood T cell repertoires in COVID-19. Germline trimming cut 4 bases from V and 5 bases from J; bases unmatched to any gene: 10. The CDR3 has 16 amino acids. In germline, CDR1 is LGHDT, CDR2 YNNKEL (reference sequence). The cohort comprised adults aged 18 to 89 years residing in 20 to 30 US areas. Sequencing used immunoSEQ multiplex PCR; TCRdb keeps in-frame clones, though not all of them. This sample has roughly 180,000 clones, with roughly four fifths found just once. The V call is TRBV3-1 (or the pseudogene TRBV3-2), the J call TRBJ2-3; 9 bases map to TRBD2. This receptor was identified in a man aged 40-49 years who had recovered from COVID-19. The sample consisted of PBMCs or T cells enriched from blood (not recorded which). Here the CDR3 reads CASSRLISGRKDTQYF. The CDR3 bases are TGTGCCAGCAGCCGCCTAATTAGCGGGAGAAAAGATACGCAGTATTTT.